A selection of T cell receptor beta chains follows, all from one sample in a study of regulatory T cells in long-lasting Graves disease. TCRdb independently ran MiXCR on the multiplex PCR reads; one entry per CDR3 protein. This sample has approximately 360,000 distinct CDR3 sequences, with about 23% found just once. The sequencing used peripheral blood mononuclear cells (PBMCs), collected when the disease was refractory, from a patient treated with antithyroid drugs. The receptors here all came from a woman aged 35 to 49 with Graves disease. Both conserved end residues are part of each CDR3. The order of the fields is clone size, D gene, CDR3 length, V gene, J gene, CDR3 DNA, CDR3 protein. A D gene is named only where the DNA matches it firmly. Clone size is not always given. Where it is, it says once, few, many or a class for expanded clones.

abundance: -; d_gene: -; len: 12; v_gene: TRBV19; j_gene: TRBJ2-2; CDR3nt: TGTGCCAGTAGTCCTGTCCTCGGGGAGCTGTTTTTT; CDR3aa: CASSPVLGELFF
abundance: many; d_gene: TRBD1; len: 18; v_gene: TRBV27; j_gene: TRBJ1-1; CDR3nt: TGTGCCAGCAGTTTGTCCCGGGACAGGGGAGGTGGGAACACTGAAGCTTTCTTT; CDR3aa: CASSLSRDRGGGNTEAFF
abundance: -; d_gene: -; len: 14; v_gene: TRBV7-9; j_gene: TRBJ2-3; CDR3nt: TGTGCCAGCAGCCTAGGAAGCGGCACAGATACGCAGTATTTT; CDR3aa: CASSLGSGTDTQYF
abundance: many; d_gene: -; len: 14; v_gene: TRBV20-1; j_gene: TRBJ2-7; CDR3nt: TGCAGTGCTAGAGTTAGTGGGGCAGGGTACGAGCAGTACTTC; CDR3aa: CSARVSGAGYEQYF
abundance: -; d_gene: TRBD1; len: 15; v_gene: TRBV25-1; j_gene: TRBJ2-1; CDR3nt: TGTGCCACCCAGAGACCGGGACAGGGATACAATGAGCAGTTCTTC; CDR3aa: CATQRPGQGYNEQFF
abundance: many; d_gene: -; len: 14; v_gene: TRBV27; j_gene: TRBJ1-5; CDR3nt: TGTGCCAGCAGCTACCTGGGGGGGCTTCAGCCCCAGCATTTT; CDR3aa: CASSYLGGLQPQHF
abundance: many; d_gene: -; len: 17; v_gene: TRBV28; j_gene: TRBJ1-5; CDR3nt: TGTGCCAGCAGACGGAAGGGGGGATCGCGGAACAATCAGCCCCAGCATTTT; CDR3aa: CASRRKGGSRNNQPQHF
abundance: -; d_gene: TRBD1; len: 16; v_gene: TRBV7-8; j_gene: TRBJ1-3; CDR3nt: TGTGCCAGCAGCCCTAGAGACAGGGGGATTGGAAACACCATATATTTT; CDR3aa: CASSPRDRGIGNTIYF
abundance: many; d_gene: TRBD1; len: 15; v_gene: TRBV27; j_gene: TRBJ2-7; CDR3nt: TGTGCCAGCAGTTCCGGACAGGGGGTATTCTACGAGCAGTACTTC; CDR3aa: CASSSGQGVFYEQYF
abundance: -; d_gene: -; len: 15; v_gene: TRBV20-1; j_gene: TRBJ2-3; CDR3nt: TGCAGTGCTAGAGCCAGGAGGGGGAACACAGATACGCAGTATTTT; CDR3aa: CSARARRGNTDTQYF
abundance: few; d_gene: -; len: 15; v_gene: TRBV5-1; j_gene: TRBJ2-1; CDR3nt: TGCGCCAGCAGCTTAACAGGGTTTTCTATCGATGAGCAGTTCTTC; CDR3aa: CASSLTGFSIDEQFF
abundance: many; d_gene: -; len: 13; v_gene: TRBV13; j_gene: TRBJ2-5; CDR3nt: TGTGCCAGCAGCGGTGGGAGACCAGAGACCCAGTACTTC; CDR3aa: CASSGGRPETQYF
abundance: -; d_gene: -; len: 12; v_gene: TRBV29-1; j_gene: TRBJ1-2; CDR3nt: TGCAGCGTCACAGACACTAACTATGGCTACACCTTC; CDR3aa: CSVTDTNYGYTF
abundance: once; d_gene: TRBD1; len: 14; v_gene: TRBV5-1; j_gene: TRBJ2-7; CDR3nt: TGCGCCAGCAGCTTCCAGGGACAGGTCCCAGAGCAGTACTTC; CDR3aa: CASSFQGQVPEQYF
abundance: -; d_gene: TRBD2; len: 16; v_gene: TRBV11-2; j_gene: TRBJ2-1; CDR3nt: TGTGCCAGCAGCTCAGAGGGACTAGCGGAATACAATGAGCAGTTCTTC; CDR3aa: CASSSEGLAEYNEQFF
abundance: once; d_gene: TRBD2; len: 15; v_gene: TRBV7-9; j_gene: TRBJ2-7; CDR3nt: TGTGCCAGCAGCTTAGCGGGTGGACTAGTTGGCGAGCAGTACTTC; CDR3aa: CASSLAGGLVGEQYF
abundance: -; d_gene: TRBD1; len: 15; v_gene: TRBV2; j_gene: TRBJ2-7; CDR3nt: TGTGCCAGCAGCCGGTCTCGGACAGGAAATTACGAGCAGTACTTC; CDR3aa: CASSRSRTGNYEQYF
abundance: -; d_gene: -; len: 16; v_gene: TRBV11-2; j_gene: TRBJ1-3; CDR3nt: TGTGCCAGCAGCTCACTTCGACAGAGTCTCGGAAACACCATATATTTT; CDR3aa: CASSSLRQSLGNTIYF
abundance: few; d_gene: -; len: 13; v_gene: TRBV19; j_gene: TRBJ2-7; CDR3nt: TGTGCCAGTAGTATAGTCCTCACCTACGAGCAGTACTTC; CDR3aa: CASSIVLTYEQYF
abundance: few; d_gene: -; len: 14; v_gene: TRBV19; j_gene: TRBJ1-1; CDR3nt: TGTGCCAGTAGTATAAAAGGTCAGTCCACTGAAGCTTTCTTT; CDR3aa: CASSIKGQSTEAFF
abundance: many; d_gene: -; len: 14; v_gene: TRBV11-2; j_gene: TRBJ1-1; CDR3nt: TGTGCCAGCAGCCCAGACGGATTGAACACTGAAGCTTTCTTT; CDR3aa: CASSPDGLNTEAFF
abundance: -; d_gene: TRBD2; len: 14; v_gene: TRBV19; j_gene: TRBJ2-2; CDR3nt: TGTGCCAGTAGTTCCAGCGGGGACACCGGGGAGCTGTTTTTT; CDR3aa: CASSSSGDTGELFF
abundance: many; d_gene: TRBD2; len: 18; v_gene: TRBV9; j_gene: TRBJ2-5; CDR3nt: TGTGCCAGCAGCGTAGAGGCGAGGCTAGCGGGAGCTGAAGAGACCCAGTACTTC; CDR3aa: CASSVEARLAGAEETQYF
abundance: -; d_gene: -; len: 16; v_gene: TRBV5-1; j_gene: TRBJ2-4; CDR3nt: TGCGCCAGCAAGGCTCCCTTGGGACCCACTGGGGACATTCAGTACTTC; CDR3aa: CASKAPLGPTGDIQYF
abundance: -; d_gene: -; len: 12; v_gene: TRBV5-5; j_gene: TRBJ1-2; CDR3nt: TGTGCCAGCAGCTTGAGGCAGGTCGGCTACACCTTC; CDR3aa: CASSLRQVGYTF
abundance: -; d_gene: TRBD1; len: 13; v_gene: TRBV9; j_gene: TRBJ2-7; CDR3nt: TGTGCCAGCAGCGAGGACAGGTACTACGAGCAGTACTTC; CDR3aa: CASSEDRYYEQYF
abundance: many; d_gene: -; len: 13; v_gene: TRBV6-1; j_gene: TRBJ2-5; CDR3nt: TGTGCCAGCAGAACTAGGGATCAGGGGACCCAGTACTTC; CDR3aa: CASRTRDQGTQYF
abundance: many; d_gene: -; len: 15; v_gene: TRBV2; j_gene: TRBJ2-1; CDR3nt: TGTGCCAGCAGTGCCGGAGGGGTGACGTACAATGAGCAGTTCTTC; CDR3aa: CASSAGGVTYNEQFF
abundance: -; d_gene: TRBD2; len: 16; v_gene: TRBV28; j_gene: TRBJ2-7; CDR3nt: TGTGCCAGCAGTATCCCAAGACTAGCGGGTGGCTACGAGCAGTACTTC; CDR3aa: CASSIPRLAGGYEQYF
abundance: few; d_gene: -; len: 14; v_gene: TRBV7-9; j_gene: TRBJ1-1; CDR3nt: TGTGCCAGCAGCTACCAAGTGAGGCGGGATGAAGCTTTCTTT; CDR3aa: CASSYQVRRDEAFF
abundance: few; d_gene: TRBD1; len: 16; v_gene: TRBV7-4; j_gene: TRBJ2-2; CDR3nt: TGTGCCAGCAGCTTAGCGGACAGGGGGCAAGTCGGGGAGCTGTTTTTT; CDR3aa: CASSLADRGQVGELFF
abundance: -; d_gene: TRBD2; len: 18; v_gene: TRBV7-3; j_gene: TRBJ2-7; CDR3nt: TGTGCCAGCAGCTTAAGGCCACTAGCGGGAGGGCAGAGGCACGAGCAGTACTTC; CDR3aa: CASSLRPLAGGQRHEQYF
abundance: few; d_gene: TRBD2; len: 15; v_gene: TRBV12-3/TRBV12-4; j_gene: TRBJ2-7; CDR3nt: TGTGCCAGCAGCCCTCTGGCGGGAGGGCCTCGCGAGCAGTACTTC; CDR3aa: CASSPLAGGPREQYF
abundance: medium-sized; d_gene: -; len: 13; v_gene: TRBV13; j_gene: TRBJ1-1; CDR3nt: TGTGCCAGCAGCCCCCTCAAGAACACTGAAGCTTTCTTT; CDR3aa: CASSPLKNTEAFF